This T cell receptor (beta chain) is drawn from a study of T cells in Graves' hyperthyroidism and ophthalmopathy. This clonotype was seen repeatedly, ten times or more. Amplification targeted TCR beta CDR3 regions from RNA transcripts. First-round RT-PCR with HTBI primers amplified the TCR CDR3 region. TCRdb re-analysed the multiplex PCR reads in MiXCR, keeping a single row per CDR3 protein. This sample yields more than 550,000 distinct CDR3 sequences, of which 15% to 20% are seen a single time; 15% to 18% belongs to the top ten. V dropped 5 bases and J dropped 4; count of bases not matched to a gene: 4. Germline lookup yields CDR1 MDHEN and CDR2 SYDVKM. The CDR3 consists of 13 residues.

V usage is TRBV28 and J usage is TRBJ1-2; 7 bases are shared with TRBD1. The clonotype was recovered from a man aged 45-65 years with Graves' hyperthyroidism. The sequenced material came from blood. CDR3 DNA: TGTGCCAGCAGTATCGGGACAGTCTATGGCTACACCTTC. This encodes CASSIGTVYGYTF.